This paragraph reports one T cell receptor (beta chain). Its specificity is unknown. The data are from a study of Ad26.COV2.S vaccination and SARS-CoV-2 variants. The overall study: Participants got Ad26.COV2.S intramuscularly, once or twice 56 days apart.

Study-level findings and limits: It was found that vaccine and placebo recipients had similar non-spike TCR breadth. Spike-specific TCR breadth in vaccine recipients exceeded that seen in placebo recipients.

Here immunoSEQ multiplex PCR was the method, and the copy in TCRdb shows in-frame clones only, minus some. The sample records roughly 380,000 clones, 85% to 90% being singletons. The treatment was: over 15 received Ad26.COV2.S at low or high dose, single or two shots; about 5 received placebo; per-sample allocation not given. Day 63 following the first vaccine or placebo injection was when the samples were taken. Its platform was an Ad26 vector, and its expressed antigen was Wuhan-strain SARS-CoV-2 spike. Germline V lookup: CDR1 SGHNT, CDR2 YYREEE (reference sequence). V was cut by 3 bases and J by 2 bases, with 11 bases left in between. The CDR3 contains 14 residues.

This chain uses TRBV5-4 with TRBJ1-2; tentative D call: TRBD1 (5 bases). The sample in question was peripheral blood, obtained in a trial of Ad26.COV2.S vaccine versus placebo. This clonotype was obtained from a person aged 18-65 years who received the Ad26.COV2.S COVID-19 vaccine or a placebo. The CDR3 DNA follows: TGTGCCAGCAGCTCTAGCCCAGGGAACTATGGCTACACCTTC. Its protein product is CASSSSPGNYGYTF. Variable domain in full (rest from reference TRBV5-4 and TRBJ1-2): ETGVTQSPTHLIKTRGQQVTLRCSSQSGHNTVSWYQQALGQGPQFIFQYYREEENGRGNFPPRFSGLQFPNYSSELNVNALELDDSALYLCASSSSPGNYGYTFGSGTRLTVV.